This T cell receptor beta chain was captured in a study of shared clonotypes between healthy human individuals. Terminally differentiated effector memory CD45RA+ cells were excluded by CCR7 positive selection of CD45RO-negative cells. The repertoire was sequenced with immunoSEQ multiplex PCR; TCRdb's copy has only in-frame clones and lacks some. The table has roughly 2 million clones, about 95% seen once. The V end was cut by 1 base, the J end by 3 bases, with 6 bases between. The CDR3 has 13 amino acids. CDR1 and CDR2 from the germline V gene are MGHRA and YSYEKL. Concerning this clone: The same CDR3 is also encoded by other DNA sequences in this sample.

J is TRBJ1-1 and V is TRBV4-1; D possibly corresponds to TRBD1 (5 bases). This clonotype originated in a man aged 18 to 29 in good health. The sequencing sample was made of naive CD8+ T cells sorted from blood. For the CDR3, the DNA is TGCGCCAGCAGCCAAGGGGGGTACACTGAAGCTTTCTTT. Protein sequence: CASSQGGYTEAFF.